This TCR beta chain was sequenced during a study of blood T cell repertoires in COVID-19. Germline lookup yields CDR1 SGHKS and CDR2 YYEKEE (reference sequence). Trimming cost V 1 base and J 5 bases; bases outside gene matches: 2. This CDR3 comprises 14 residues. In the source study's methods: Amplified reference gene primers provided the basis for estimating nucleated cell counts. TCRdb's table, derived via immunoSEQ multiplex PCR, lists solely in-frame clones and lacks some. V, J and clone size reflect that table, while D and trimming were determined from the DNA. The sample holds about 200,000 clones, almost 90% seen once.

The TCR was taken from a man aged 18 to 30 with active or convalescent COVID-19. The genes are TRBV5-5 and TRBJ2-3, with 9 bases matching TRBD2. The sample consisted of peripheral blood. This CDR3 is CASSLLREGDTQYF. In DNA, the CDR3 is TGTGCCAGCAGCTTGTTGCGGGAGGGAGATACGCAGTATTTT.